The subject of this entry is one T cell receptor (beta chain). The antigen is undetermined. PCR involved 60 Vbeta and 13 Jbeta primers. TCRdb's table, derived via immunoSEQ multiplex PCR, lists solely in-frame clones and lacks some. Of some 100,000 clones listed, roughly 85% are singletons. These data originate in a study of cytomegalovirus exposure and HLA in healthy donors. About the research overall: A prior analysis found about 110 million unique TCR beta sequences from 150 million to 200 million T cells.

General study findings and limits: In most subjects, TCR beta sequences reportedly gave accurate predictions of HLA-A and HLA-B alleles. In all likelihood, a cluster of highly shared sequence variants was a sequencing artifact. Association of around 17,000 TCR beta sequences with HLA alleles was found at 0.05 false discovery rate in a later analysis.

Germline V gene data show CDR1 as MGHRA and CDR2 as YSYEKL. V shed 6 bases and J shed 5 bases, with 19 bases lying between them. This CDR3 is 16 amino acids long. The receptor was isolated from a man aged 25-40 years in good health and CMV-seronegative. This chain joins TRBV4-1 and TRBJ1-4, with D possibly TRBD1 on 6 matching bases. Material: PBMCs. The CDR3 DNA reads TGCGCCAGCAGGGGAGGGGGGCGTCACTTCAATGAAAAACTGTTTTTT. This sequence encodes CASRGGGRHFNEKLFF.